Listed below are T cell receptor beta chains from one sample, sequenced in a study of shared clonotypes between healthy human individuals. TCRdb's table, derived via immunoSEQ multiplex PCR, lists solely in-frame clones and lacks some. Of about 680,000 clones in the sample, under 95% were seen once. Sequenced material: naive CD8+ T cells sorted from blood. The receptors come from a man between 25 and 39 years old in good health. CDR3s include the opening cysteine and the closing phenylalanine or tryptophan. Each record gives: clone size, D gene, CDR3 length, J gene, V gene, CDR3 protein, CDR3 DNA. The D gene is left open where the match is weak. Not every row has a clone size; where given, it reads once, few, many or a size class.

clone size: .; D gene: .; CDR3 length: 17; J gene: TRBJ2-1; V gene: TRBV27; CDR3 protein: CASSLAGPVGPYNEQFF; CDR3 DNA: TGTGCCAGCAGTTTGGCGGGCCCCGTGGGTCCCTACAATGAGCAGTTCTTC
clone size: .; D gene: TRBD1; CDR3 length: 15; J gene: TRBJ1-4; V gene: TRBV9; CDR3 protein: CASSASGTGREKLFF; CDR3 DNA: TGTGCCAGCAGCGCTTCCGGGACAGGGCGGGAAAAACTGTTTTTT
clone size: .; D gene: TRBD1; CDR3 length: 15; J gene: TRBJ1-1; V gene: TRBV7-9; CDR3 protein: CASSLGTGLSTEAFF; CDR3 DNA: TGTGCCAGCAGCTTAGGGACAGGGTTGAGCACTGAAGCTTTCTTT
clone size: .; D gene: .; CDR3 length: 14; J gene: TRBJ1-1; V gene: TRBV10-1; CDR3 protein: CASSESSGGIEAFF; CDR3 DNA: TGCGCCAGCAGTGAGTCGAGCGGTGGAATAGAAGCTTTCTTT
clone size: once; D gene: .; CDR3 length: 18; J gene: TRBJ2-7; V gene: TRBV4-3; CDR3 protein: CASSQDLVPGRVSYEQYF; CDR3 DNA: TGCGCCAGCAGCCAAGATTTAGTCCCGGGACGCGTGAGCTACGAGCAGTACTTC
clone size: .; D gene: .; CDR3 length: 14; J gene: TRBJ1-1; V gene: TRBV28; CDR3 protein: CASSSYSSRTEAFF; CDR3 DNA: TGTGCCAGCAGTTCCTACAGCTCACGTACTGAAGCTTTCTTT
clone size: .; D gene: TRBD2; CDR3 length: 17; J gene: TRBJ2-5; V gene: TRBV4-3; CDR3 protein: CASSRDMAGDSGETQYF; CDR3 DNA: TGCGCCAGCAGCCGGGATATGGCGGGAGATTCGGGAGAGACCCAGTACTTC
clone size: .; D gene: .; CDR3 length: 14; J gene: TRBJ2-7; V gene: TRBV27; CDR3 protein: CASSPGPSHIKQYF; CDR3 DNA: TGTGCCAGCAGTCCTGGACCGTCCCACATCAAGCAGTACTTC
clone size: .; D gene: TRBD1; CDR3 length: 12; J gene: TRBJ2-2; V gene: TRBV7-9; CDR3 protein: CASRDRAGELFF; CDR3 DNA: TGTGCCAGCAGGGACAGGGCGGGGGAGCTGTTTTTT
clone size: .; D gene: .; CDR3 length: 16; J gene: TRBJ2-3; V gene: TRBV4-3; CDR3 protein: CASSQDWTPGTDTQYF; CDR3 DNA: TGCGCCAGCAGCCAAGATTGGACCCCTGGCACAGATACGCAGTATTTT
clone size: .; D gene: TRBD1; CDR3 length: 17; J gene: TRBJ2-7; V gene: TRBV5-1; CDR3 protein: CASSLGVSRDSSYEQYF; CDR3 DNA: TGCGCCAGCAGCTTGGGTGTTAGTCGGGACAGTTCCTACGAGCAGTACTTC
clone size: .; D gene: TRBD1; CDR3 length: 14; J gene: TRBJ1-5; V gene: TRBV19; CDR3 protein: CASSAGQGEQPQHF; CDR3 DNA: TGTGCCAGTAGCGCGGGACAGGGTGAACAGCCCCAGCATTTT
clone size: once; D gene: .; CDR3 length: 13; J gene: TRBJ2-1; V gene: TRBV2; CDR3 protein: CASSEWTGNEQFF; CDR3 DNA: TGTGCCAGCAGTGAATGGACGGGAAATGAGCAGTTCTTC
clone size: .; D gene: .; CDR3 length: 11; J gene: TRBJ2-7; V gene: TRBV6-6; CDR3 protein: CATQVGGEQYF; CDR3 DNA: TGTGCCACCCAGGTGGGGGGCGAGCAGTACTTC
clone size: .; D gene: .; CDR3 length: 11; J gene: TRBJ1-4; V gene: TRBV4-1; CDR3 protein: CASSQGEKLFF; CDR3 DNA: TGCGCCAGCAGCCAAGGGGAAAAACTGTTTTTT
clone size: .; D gene: TRBD1; CDR3 length: 16; J gene: TRBJ2-2; V gene: TRBV7-9; CDR3 protein: CASSSTGTGSAGELFF; CDR3 DNA: TGTGCCAGCAGCTCTACCGGGACAGGGAGCGCCGGGGAGCTGTTTTTT
clone size: .; D gene: .; CDR3 length: 16; J gene: TRBJ2-7; V gene: TRBV28; CDR3 protein: CASSSRPSGSLAEQYF; CDR3 DNA: TGTGCCAGCAGTTCCCGGCCCTCGGGTTCCCTCGCAGAGCAGTACTTC
clone size: .; D gene: TRBD2; CDR3 length: 15; J gene: TRBJ2-6; V gene: TRBV7-9; CDR3 protein: CASSPGGGFPNVLTF; CDR3 DNA: TGTGCCAGCAGCCCCGGGGGGGGCTTCCCCAACGTCCTGACTTTC
clone size: .; D gene: TRBD1; CDR3 length: 17; J gene: TRBJ2-6; V gene: TRBV7-3; CDR3 protein: CASSPTPGGSGANVLTF; CDR3 DNA: TGTGCCAGCAGCCCCACCCCAGGGGGCTCTGGGGCCAACGTCCTGACTTTC
clone size: .; D gene: .; CDR3 length: 13; J gene: TRBJ1-3; V gene: TRBV19; CDR3 protein: CAGSGAAGNTIYF; CDR3 DNA: TGTGCCGGGTCCGGAGCAGCTGGAAACACCATATATTTT
clone size: .; D gene: TRBD1; CDR3 length: 15; J gene: TRBJ1-2; V gene: TRBV27; CDR3 protein: CASSFLGQGDYGYTF; CDR3 DNA: TGTGCCAGCAGTTTCCTAGGACAGGGAGACTATGGCTACACCTTC
clone size: .; D gene: .; CDR3 length: 15; J gene: TRBJ2-4; V gene: TRBV28; CDR3 protein: CASSLWQEAKNIQYF; CDR3 DNA: TGTGCCAGCAGTTTATGGCAGGAGGCCAAAAACATTCAGTACTTC
clone size: once; D gene: .; CDR3 length: 14; J gene: TRBJ1-5; V gene: TRBV1; CDR3 protein: CTSSQDSPGLSQHF; CDR3 DNA: TGCACCAGCAGCCAAGATTCCCCGGGGTTGTCCCAGCATTTT
clone size: .; D gene: TRBD2; CDR3 length: 17; J gene: TRBJ2-2; V gene: TRBV7-9; CDR3 protein: CASSFRGSGRDTGELFF; CDR3 DNA: TGTGCCAGCAGCTTTCGTGGTAGCGGGAGGGACACCGGGGAGCTGTTTTTT
clone size: .; D gene: TRBD1; CDR3 length: 15; J gene: TRBJ2-7; V gene: TRBV28; CDR3 protein: CASSSPQGAHYEQYF; CDR3 DNA: TGTGCCAGCAGTTCCCCGCAGGGGGCCCACTACGAGCAGTACTTC
clone size: .; D gene: TRBD1; CDR3 length: 18; J gene: TRBJ1-5; V gene: TRBV5-7; CDR3 protein: CASSSRQGASLCNQPQHF; CDR3 DNA: TGTGCCAGCAGCTCAAGACAGGGGGCCAGTTTATGTAATCAGCCCCAGCATTTT
clone size: .; D gene: .; CDR3 length: 12; J gene: TRBJ1-1; V gene: TRBV27; CDR3 protein: CASSTVNTEAFF; CDR3 DNA: TGTGCCAGCAGTACAGTTAACACTGAAGCTTTCTTT
clone size: .; D gene: .; CDR3 length: 14; J gene: TRBJ2-2; V gene: TRBV7-9; CDR3 protein: CASSFRPSPGELFF; CDR3 DNA: TGTGCCAGCAGCTTTCGGCCGTCCCCCGGGGAGCTGTTTTTT
clone size: .; D gene: .; CDR3 length: 11; J gene: TRBJ2-5; V gene: TRBV5-8; CDR3 protein: CASIPSETQYF; CDR3 DNA: TGTGCCAGCATCCCCTCCGAGACCCAGTACTTC
clone size: .; D gene: .; CDR3 length: 13; J gene: TRBJ2-2; V gene: TRBV28; CDR3 protein: CASSLYGTGELFF; CDR3 DNA: TGTGCCAGCAGTTTATATGGAACAGGGGAGCTGTTTTTT
clone size: .; D gene: TRBD1; CDR3 length: 11; J gene: TRBJ1-1; V gene: TRBV27; CDR3 protein: CASLKGQEAFF; CDR3 DNA: TGTGCCAGCCTCAAGGGACAGGAAGCTTTCTTT
clone size: .; D gene: .; CDR3 length: 13; J gene: TRBJ1-5; V gene: TRBV6-1; CDR3 protein: CASSDSRNQPQHF; CDR3 DNA: TGTGCCAGCAGTGACAGCCGGAATCAGCCCCAGCATTTT
clone size: few; D gene: TRBD2; CDR3 length: 15; J gene: TRBJ2-3; V gene: TRBV6-1; CDR3 protein: CASSEDGTSPYTQYF; CDR3 DNA: TGTGCCAGCAGTGAAGATGGGACTAGCCCATATACGCAGTATTTT
clone size: few; D gene: .; CDR3 length: 12; J gene: TRBJ2-4; V gene: TRBV14; CDR3 protein: CASSDLANIQYF; CDR3 DNA: TGTGCCAGCAGTGACCTAGCGAACATTCAGTACTTC
clone size: .; D gene: TRBD2; CDR3 length: 15; J gene: TRBJ2-3; V gene: TRBV9; CDR3 protein: CASSASGRSADTQYF; CDR3 DNA: TGTGCCAGCAGCGCCAGCGGGAGGAGCGCAGATACGCAGTATTTT
clone size: .; D gene: TRBD1; CDR3 length: 15; J gene: TRBJ1-1; V gene: TRBV10-1; CDR3 protein: CASSEPTGENTEAFF; CDR3 DNA: TGCGCCAGCAGTGAACCGACAGGGGAGAACACTGAAGCTTTCTTT
clone size: .; D gene: TRBD1; CDR3 length: 14; J gene: TRBJ2-1; V gene: TRBV5-4; CDR3 protein: CASSLVGQYNEQFF; CDR3 DNA: TGTGCCAGCAGCTTGGTGGGACAGTACAATGAGCAGTTCTTC
clone size: .; D gene: .; CDR3 length: 15; J gene: TRBJ2-2; V gene: TRBV29-1; CDR3 protein: CSVEVIALESGELFF; CDR3 DNA: TGCAGCGTTGAGGTCATTGCCCTTGAGTCCGGGGAGCTGTTTTTT
clone size: .; D gene: .; CDR3 length: 14; J gene: TRBJ2-2; V gene: TRBV15; CDR3 protein: CATDLTETTGELFF; CDR3 DNA: TGTGCCACTGACCTCACAGAAACAACCGGGGAGCTGTTTTTT
clone size: .; D gene: TRBD2; CDR3 length: 16; J gene: TRBJ2-5; V gene: TRBV7-8; CDR3 protein: CASSLAPLAGEETQYF; CDR3 DNA: TGTGCCAGCAGCTTAGCGCCCCTAGCGGGAGAAGAGACCCAGTACTTC
clone size: .; D gene: .; CDR3 length: 13; J gene: TRBJ1-4; V gene: TRBV7-9; CDR3 protein: CASSPRDYEKLFF; CDR3 DNA: TGTGCCAGCAGCCCTAGGGATTACGAAAAACTGTTTTTT
clone size: .; D gene: .; CDR3 length: 14; J gene: TRBJ2-7; V gene: TRBV27; CDR3 protein: CASSSPGQTYEQYF; CDR3 DNA: TGTGCCAGCAGTTCCCCCGGGCAAACCTACGAGCAGTACTTC
clone size: .; D gene: .; CDR3 length: 12; J gene: TRBJ1-2; V gene: TRBV30; CDR3 protein: CAWSVSASGYTF; CDR3 DNA: TGTGCCTGGAGTGTATCGGCGTCTGGCTACACCTTC
clone size: .; D gene: TRBD1; CDR3 length: 16; J gene: TRBJ1-3; V gene: TRBV7-8; CDR3 protein: CASSSVLGTVGNTIYF; CDR3 DNA: TGTGCCAGCAGCTCCGTCCTCGGGACAGTTGGAAACACCATATATTTT
clone size: few; D gene: .; CDR3 length: 13; J gene: TRBJ2-7; V gene: TRBV7-9; CDR3 protein: CASSLTRVYEQYF; CDR3 DNA: TGTGCCAGCAGCTTAACGAGGGTCTACGAGCAGTACTTC
clone size: .; D gene: TRBD2; CDR3 length: 18; J gene: TRBJ2-5; V gene: TRBV5-1; CDR3 protein: CASSLSGLAGEGQETQYF; CDR3 DNA: TGCGCCAGCAGCTTGTCGGGCCTAGCGGGAGAAGGCCAAGAGACCCAGTACTTC
clone size: .; D gene: .; CDR3 length: 13; J gene: TRBJ1-1; V gene: TRBV7-9; CDR3 protein: CASSLQGNTEAFF; CDR3 DNA: TGTGCCAGCAGCTTACAGGGGAACACTGAAGCTTTCTTT
clone size: .; D gene: TRBD1; CDR3 length: 16; J gene: TRBJ2-7; V gene: TRBV10-3; CDR3 protein: CAISESWTGFSYEQYF; CDR3 DNA: TGTGCCATCAGTGAGTCTTGGACAGGGTTCTCCTACGAGCAGTACTTC
clone size: .; D gene: .; CDR3 length: 14; J gene: TRBJ2-5; V gene: TRBV5-5; CDR3 protein: CASSLRPFQETQYF; CDR3 DNA: TGTGCCAGCAGCTTGAGGCCATTTCAAGAGACCCAGTACTTC
clone size: .; D gene: .; CDR3 length: 16; J gene: TRBJ2-7; V gene: TRBV11-2; CDR3 protein: CASSLTGPPLAYEQYF; CDR3 DNA: TGTGCCAGCAGCTTAACCGGACCTCCTCTGGCGTACGAGCAGTACTTC
clone size: .; D gene: .; CDR3 length: 16; J gene: TRBJ2-7; V gene: TRBV5-4; CDR3 protein: CASSLDLQRITYEQYF; CDR3 DNA: TGTGCCAGCAGCTTGGATTTGCAGCGGATTACCTACGAGCAGTACTTC
clone size: .; D gene: TRBD2; CDR3 length: 14; J gene: TRBJ2-7; V gene: TRBV28; CDR3 protein: CASSLSGKLYEQYF; CDR3 DNA: TGTGCCAGCAGTTTAAGCGGGAAACTCTACGAGCAGTACTTC
clone size: .; D gene: TRBD1; CDR3 length: 16; J gene: TRBJ2-7; V gene: TRBV28; CDR3 protein: CASSNLSGQEAYEQYF; CDR3 DNA: TGTGCCAGCAGTAACTTAAGTGGACAGGAGGCCTACGAGCAGTACTTC
clone size: .; D gene: .; CDR3 length: 13; J gene: TRBJ2-2; V gene: TRBV7-9; CDR3 protein: CASSPGRTGELFF; CDR3 DNA: TGTGCCAGCAGCCCGGGACGAACCGGGGAGCTGTTTTTT
clone size: .; D gene: .; CDR3 length: 15; J gene: TRBJ2-7; V gene: TRBV7-9; CDR3 protein: CASSHRQSSSYEQYF; CDR3 DNA: TGTGCCAGCAGTCACCGACAGTCCAGCTCCTACGAGCAGTACTTC